Presented here are 5 T cell receptor beta chains from one specimen sequenced in a study of blood T cells in healthy people across ages. Primers used in a second PCR of about 6 to 11 cycles were a sample-barcoded 5' primer and a J-beta primer mix. In TCRdb, the 5' RACE reads were re-called with MiXCR into one record per CDR3 protein. The sample has approximately 1,700,000 distinct CDR3 sequences, about 39% seen once. Sequencing was carried out using blood. The source of these receptors is a human donor in good health.

A note on this clonotype: An end of the junction differs from the germline gene, which may be a read error. The rearrangement joins TRBV6-5 to TRBJ2-1, with TRBD1 matching over 8 bases. The CDR3 spans 16 residues. Per germline, CDR1 MNHEY and CDR2 SVGAGI. This CDR3 is CAGSYSGRGPYNEQFF. CDR3 DNA sequence: TGTGCCGGCAGTTACTCGGGCAGGGGGCCCTACAATGAGCAGTTCTTC.

To note about this clonotype: One junction end disagrees with the germline gene, perhaps due to a read error. The chain is built from TRBV10-3 and TRBJ2-5, with D perhaps assigned TRBD1 or TRBD2 (5 bases each). The germline gives CDR1 ENHRY, CDR2 SYGVKD. This CDR3 is built from 17 residues. CDR3 in DNA: TGTGCCATCAGCGAGACCGGGACGGGTGATTCCCAAGGGACCCAGTACTTC. This translates into CAISETGTGDSQGTQYF.

The chain carries TRBV24-1 and TRBJ2-3; 10 bases are a match to TRBD2. The CDR3 loop spans 15 amino acids. With 3 bases clipped from V and 7 bases from J, the junction kept 6 bases outside the gene matches. Germline CDR1 reads KGHDR; CDR2 reads SFDVKD. The CDR3 here is CATSDPGSGRNTQYF. The CDR3 nucleotides read TGTGCCACCAGTGATCCCGGTAGCGGGAGGAATACGCAGTATTTT.

This clonotype was counted only a few times. The chain has TRBV3-1 and TRBJ1-1, with D unresolved. V lost 2 bases, J lost 7 bases, and 8 bases lay in between. Germline V gene sequence: CDR1 LGHDT, CDR2 YNNKEL (reference sequence). The CDR3 extends over 12 amino acids. CDR3 nucleotide sequence: TGTGCCAGCAGCCAATCGATTCATGAAGCTTTCTTT. This encodes CASSQSIHEAFF.

V and J are TRBV5-1 and TRBJ1-1; D is perhaps TRBD1 (5 bases). Trimming stripped 0 bases from V and 5 bases from J, with 14 bases between. Germline V lookup: CDR1 SGHRS, CDR2 YFSETQ. This CDR3 region has 15 residues. The CDR3 loop reads CASSLAGGLETEAFF. The CDR3 nucleotides are TGCGCCAGCAGCTTGGCCGGGGGGTTGGAAACTGAAGCTTTCTTT.